A single sample is the source of the 17 T cell receptor beta chains below, sequenced in a study of vaccination effects on CD4 cells after COVID-19. Some clones are missing from TCRdb's copy, which holds only in-frame ones; the method was immunoSEQ multiplex PCR. The sample lists around 20,000 clones, around three quarters occurring once. Their recognized antigens are unknown. ViraFEST assay sequencing came after antigen-specific CD4+ T cells were expanded with viral peptide pools. Researchers isolated CD4+ T cells once roughly ten days of culture had elapsed. Here the sequenced sample was CD4+ T cells from PBMCs cultured with HCoV-229E spike peptides, taken before COVID-19 vaccination. These receptors originate from a human donor who received a COVID-19 vaccine.

The gene calls are TRBV12-3 or TRBV12-4 and TRBJ2-7, with D unresolved. V lost 2 bases and J 0 bases, leaving 5 bases between the germline ends. CDR3 length equals 13 residues. In nucleotides, the CDR3 is TGTGCCAGCAGTTTAAAGAGCTCCTACGAGCAGTACTTC. Protein product: CASSLKSSYEQYF.

The rearrangement links TRBV25-1 to TRBJ2-7, with D unresolved. Germline CDR1 is MGHDK and CDR2 is SYGVNS. The CDR3 loop spans 13 amino acids. Deletions cut 4 bases from V and 2 bases from J, with 9 bases between. Written as DNA, the CDR3 is TGTGCCAGCAGTGGGGCCACAACCTACGAGCAGTACTTC. Translation gives CASSGATTYEQYF.

In this sample, this clone is large. The rearrangement links TRBV5-4 to TRBJ1-1; D is perhaps TRBD1 (5 bases). This CDR3 contains 16 residues. V was trimmed by 1 base and J by 1 base, leaving 14 bases between them. Germline V gene sequence: CDR1 SGHNT, CDR2 YYREEE (reference sequence). Written as DNA, the CDR3 is TGTGCCAGCAGCTTGAGGGGCGTCGAGGGGAACACTGAAGCTTTCTTT. It encodes CASSLRGVEGNTEAFF. The full variable domain, completed using reference TRBV5-4 and TRBJ1-1, is ETGVTQSPTHLIKTRGQQVTLRCSSQSGHNTVSWYQQALGQGPQFIFQYYREEENGRGNFPPRFSGLQFPNYSSELNVNALELDDSALYLCASSLRGVEGNTEAFFGQGTRLTVV.

The chain recombines TRBV5-1 with TRBJ2-1; possibly TRBD2 for D (5 bases). V was cut by 2 bases and J by 6 bases, with 15 bases left in between. Per the germline V gene, CDR1 is SGHRS and CDR2 is YFSETQ. The CDR3 length is 15 residues. This CDR3 reads CASSLGPIEGNEQFF. The CDR3 DNA reads as TGCGCCAGCAGCTTAGGCCCAATTGAGGGCAATGAGCAGTTCTTC.

The chain recombines TRBV11-1 with TRBJ2-1, with 8 nucleotides matching TRBD1. The V and J ends lost 5 bases and 8 bases, in that order; junction bases with no gene match: 11. CDR1 is SGHAT, CDR2 FQDESV, per germline (reference sequence). CDR3 length: 15 residues. The DNA for the CDR3 is TGTGCCAGCAGCCCCGGGACAGGCTCAATGGATGAGCAGTTCTTC. Its protein is CASSPGTGSMDEQFF.

The CDR3 reads CASSFGAGGGNTIYF. CDR3 sequence (DNA): TGTGCCAGCAGTTTTGGGGCAGGGGGTGGAAACACCATATATTTT. V usage is TRBV6-5 and J usage is TRBJ1-3; 7 bases line up with TRBD1. V was pared by 4 bases and J by 3 bases, with 6 bases of the junction left unmatched. Germline V CDR1 and CDR2: MNHEY, SVGAGI. The CDR3 contains 15 residues.

V is TRBV6-1 and J is TRBJ2-7; 7 bases map to TRBD1. Germline CDR1 MNHNS, CDR2 SASEGT. The ends lost 2 bases at V and 3 bases at J; junction bases unmatched: 4. This CDR3 is 14 amino acids long. In DNA, the CDR3 is TGTGCCAGCAGTGAACGGACAGGCAACTACGAGCAGTACTTC. It is translated as CASSERTGNYEQYF.

The chain is built from TRBV18 and TRBJ1-1, with D possibly TRBD1 on 5 matching bases. CDR3 length equals 13 residues. Germline V gene data show CDR1 as KGHSH and CDR2 as LQKENI. Trimming took off 4 bases at V and 3 bases at J, with 9 bases between the two ends. Here the CDR3 reads CASSLGEDTEAFF. In DNA form, the CDR3 reads TGTGCCAGCTCACTGGGGGAGGACACTGAAGCTTTCTTT.

The gene calls are TRBV7-9 and TRBJ2-5, with 9 nucleotides matching TRBD2. The V gene end was trimmed by 2 bases and the J gene end by 13 bases; junction bases not matched to a gene: 20. The germline gives CDR1 SEHNR, CDR2 FQNEAQ (reference sequence). This CDR3 region has 17 residues. CDR3 nucleotides: TGTGCCAGCAGCTTATCGGATCAAGGGGGAATATCGGGACTAGCGTACTTC. It codes for CASSLSDQGGISGLAYF.

This chain joins TRBV4-1 and TRBJ2-2; 8 bases fit TRBD2. CDR1 is MGHRA, CDR2 YSYEKL, per germline. The CDR3 length is 16 residues. The V gene end was trimmed by 0 bases and the J gene end by 9 bases; junction bases not matched to a gene: 9. CDR3 residues: CASSQEGLEHTRELFF. DNA for the CDR3: TGCGCCAGCAGCCAAGAGGGACTAGAACATACCCGGGAGCTGTTTTTT.

The chain links TRBV6-4 to TRBJ2-7; D remains unclear. The CDR3 is made up of 15 amino acids. V lost 7 bases, J lost 3 bases, and 19 bases lay in between. Germline CDR1 and CDR2: MRHNA and SNTAGT. The CDR3, as DNA: TGTGCCAGCACCAACTCGTCGGACGTCGGCTACGAGCAGTACTTC. Amino acid sequence: CASTNSSDVGYEQYF.

This clone was counted a single time. This chain links TRBV25-1 with TRBJ1-6; 8 nucleotides line up with TRBD1. The V gene end was trimmed by 6 bases and the J gene end by 9 bases; junction bases not matched to a gene: 16. Germline V lookup: CDR1 MGHDK, CDR2 SYGVNS. The CDR3 consists of 17 residues. The CDR3 sequence: CASSPGTGKRIASPLHF. CDR3 bases: TGTGCCAGCAGCCCAGGGACAGGAAAACGAATTGCTTCACCCCTCCACTTT.

The V gene is TRBV24-1, the J gene TRBJ2-2; D ambiguous. V was clipped by 6 bases and J by 4 bases, with 11 bases between them. CDR1 and CDR2 from the germline V gene are KGHDR and SFDVKD. CDR3 size: 14 residues. The CDR3 nucleotides read TGTGCCACCAGTTCGAACAAGTTCACCGGGGAGCTGTTTTTT. Amino acids: CATSSNKFTGELFF.

This chain connects TRBV10-2 to TRBJ2-7; no definite D call. Germline V CDR1 and CDR2: WSHSY, SAAADI. The CDR3 length is 13 residues. Trimming pared 7 bases from V and 0 bases from J, leaving 10 bases between. The CDR3 DNA sequence: TGCGCCAGCACCCAGCAACCCTCCTACGAGCAGTACTTC. It encodes CASTQQPSYEQYF.

The gene calls are TRBV12-3 or TRBV12-4 and TRBJ2-7; D gene uncertain. This CDR3 is built from 12 residues. V was clipped by 6 bases and J by 3 bases, with 9 bases between them. CDR3 sequence reads: CASSPSIYEQYF. CDR3 bases: TGTGCCAGCAGCCCTTCGATCTACGAGCAGTACTTC.

The chain combines TRBV9 with TRBJ1-3, with D possibly being TRBD1 (6 bases). CDR1 SGDLS and CDR2 YYNGEE come from the germline V gene. The CDR3 is 16 residues long. Trimming took off 1 base at V and 0 bases at J, with 11 bases between the two ends. DNA of the CDR3: TGTGCCAGCAGCGTAAGTGGGACAACCTCTGGAAACACCATATATTTT. Protein sequence: CASSVSGTTSGNTIYF.

This chain links TRBV15 with TRBJ1-2; a possible D gene is TRBD1 (5 bases). Germline assignment: CDR1 LNHNV and CDR2 YYDKDF (reference sequence). This CDR3 has 17 residues. Trimming took off 0 bases at V and 4 bases at J, with 18 bases between the two ends. CDR3 DNA: TGTGCCACCAGCAGAGACGCCCAGACAAGGGGCGCCTATGGCTACACCTTC. Its translation: CATSRDAQTRGAYGYTF.